This T cell receptor beta chain was identified during a study of beta chain features in type 1 diabetes. Study-level information: Examination of sorted cells across all samples involved around 110 million cells.

The CDR3 runs 17 residues. Trimming took 4 bases from V and 0 from J; bases not matched to a gene: 11. The germline V gene has CDR1 SGDLS and CDR2 YYNGEE. cDNA synthesis used the whole RNA isolate, giving expressed TCRB sequences. Sequencing used immunoSEQ multiplex PCR; TCRdb keeps in-frame clones, though not all of them. The top ten clones hold over 0.45% of a sample with some 350,000 clones, around 10% of them seen once. Regarding the study as a whole: There was a moderate but significant shortening of TCRB CDR3s in all four CD4+ subsets of Type 1 diabetes patients.

Naive, central memory, regulatory and stem cell-like memory cells within the CD4+ compartment were sorted using CD45RO/CCR7/CD25/CD127/CD95/CD27. A word on this clone: The antigen is not known.

This clonotype originated in a man aged 30-40 years with type 1 diabetes. The sequencing input was central memory CD4+ T cells from blood. The genes are TRBV9 and TRBJ1-2, with 8 nucleotides matching TRBD1. This CDR3 is CASSSSRDRGSNYGYTF. The CDR3, as DNA: TGTGCCAGCAGCTCTAGTCGTGACAGGGGATCTAACTATGGCTACACCTTC.